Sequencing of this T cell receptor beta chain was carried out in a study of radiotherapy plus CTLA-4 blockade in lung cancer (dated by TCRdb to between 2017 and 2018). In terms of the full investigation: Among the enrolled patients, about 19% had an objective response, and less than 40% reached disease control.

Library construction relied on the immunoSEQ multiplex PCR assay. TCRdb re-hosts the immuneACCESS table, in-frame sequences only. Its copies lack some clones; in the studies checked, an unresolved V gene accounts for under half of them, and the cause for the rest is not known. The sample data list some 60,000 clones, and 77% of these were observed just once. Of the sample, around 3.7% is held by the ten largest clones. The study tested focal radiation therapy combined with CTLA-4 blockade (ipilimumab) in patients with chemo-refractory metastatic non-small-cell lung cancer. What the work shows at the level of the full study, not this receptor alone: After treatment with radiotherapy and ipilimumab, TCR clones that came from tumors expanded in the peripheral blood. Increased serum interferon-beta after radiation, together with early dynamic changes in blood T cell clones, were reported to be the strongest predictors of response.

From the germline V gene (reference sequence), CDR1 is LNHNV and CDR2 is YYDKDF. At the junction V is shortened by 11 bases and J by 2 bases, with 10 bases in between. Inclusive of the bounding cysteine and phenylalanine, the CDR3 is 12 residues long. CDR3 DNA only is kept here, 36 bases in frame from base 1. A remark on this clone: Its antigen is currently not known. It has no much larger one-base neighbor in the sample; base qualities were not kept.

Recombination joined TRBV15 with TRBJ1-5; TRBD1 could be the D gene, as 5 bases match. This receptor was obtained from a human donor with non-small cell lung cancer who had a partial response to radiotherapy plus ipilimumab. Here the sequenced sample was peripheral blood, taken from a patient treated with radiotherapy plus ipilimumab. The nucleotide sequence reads TGTGCCGCGGGACTTGGCAATCAGCCCCAGCATTTT. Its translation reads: CAAGLGNQPQHF.